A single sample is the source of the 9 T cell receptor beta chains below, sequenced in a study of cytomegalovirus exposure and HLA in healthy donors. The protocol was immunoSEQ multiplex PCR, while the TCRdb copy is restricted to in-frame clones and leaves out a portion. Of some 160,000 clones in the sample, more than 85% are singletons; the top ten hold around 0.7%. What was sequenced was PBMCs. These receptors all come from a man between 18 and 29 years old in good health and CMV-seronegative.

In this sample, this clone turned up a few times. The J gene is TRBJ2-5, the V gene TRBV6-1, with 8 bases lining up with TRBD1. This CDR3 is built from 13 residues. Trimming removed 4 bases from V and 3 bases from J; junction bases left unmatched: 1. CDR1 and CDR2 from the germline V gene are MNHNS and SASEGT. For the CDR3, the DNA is TGTGCCAGCAGTGTGACAGGGGAAGAGACCCAGTACTTC. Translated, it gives CASSVTGEETQYF.

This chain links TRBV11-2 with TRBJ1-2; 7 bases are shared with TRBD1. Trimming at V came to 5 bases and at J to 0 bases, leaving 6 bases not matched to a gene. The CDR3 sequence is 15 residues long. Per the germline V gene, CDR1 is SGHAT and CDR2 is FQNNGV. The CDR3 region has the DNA TGTGCCAGCAGCCACAGAGGGACAGCTAACTATGGCTACACCTTC. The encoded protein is CASSHRGTANYGYTF. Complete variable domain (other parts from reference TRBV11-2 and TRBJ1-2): EAGVAQSPRYKIIEKRQSVAFWCNPISGHATLYWYQQILGQGPKLLIQFQNNGVVDDSQLPKDRFSAERLKGVDSTLKIQPAKLEDSAVYLCASSHRGTANYGYTFGSGTRLTVV.

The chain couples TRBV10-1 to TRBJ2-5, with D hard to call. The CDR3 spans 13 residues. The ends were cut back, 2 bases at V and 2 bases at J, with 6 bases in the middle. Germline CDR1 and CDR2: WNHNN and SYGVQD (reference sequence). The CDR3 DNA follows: TGCGCCAGCAGTGAGCAGGTTCAAGAGACCCAGTACTTC. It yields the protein CASSEQVQETQYF.

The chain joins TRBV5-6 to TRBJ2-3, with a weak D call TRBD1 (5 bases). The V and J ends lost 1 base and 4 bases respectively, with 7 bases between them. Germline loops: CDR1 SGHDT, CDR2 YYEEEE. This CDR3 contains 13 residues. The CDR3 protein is CASSLWGADTQYF. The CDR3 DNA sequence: TGTGCCAGCAGCTTGTGGGGCGCAGATACGCAGTATTTT. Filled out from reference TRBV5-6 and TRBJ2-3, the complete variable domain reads DAGVTQSPTHLIKTRGQQVTLRCSPKSGHDTVSWYQQALGQGPQFIFQYYEEEERQRGNFPDRFSGHQFPNYSSELNVNALLLGDSALYLCASSLWGADTQYFGPGTRLTVL.

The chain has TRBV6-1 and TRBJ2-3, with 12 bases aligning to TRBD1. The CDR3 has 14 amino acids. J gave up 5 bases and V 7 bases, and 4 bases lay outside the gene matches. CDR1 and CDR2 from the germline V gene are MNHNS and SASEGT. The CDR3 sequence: CASTRDRGLDTQYF. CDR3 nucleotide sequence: TGTGCCAGCACCCGGGACAGGGGGCTAGATACGCAGTATTTT.

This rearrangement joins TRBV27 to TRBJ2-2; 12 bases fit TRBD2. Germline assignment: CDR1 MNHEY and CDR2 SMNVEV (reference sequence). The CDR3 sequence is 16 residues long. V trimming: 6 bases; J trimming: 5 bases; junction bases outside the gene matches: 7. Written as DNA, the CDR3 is TGTGCCAGCAGCCAACTACTAGCGGGAGGAACCGGGGAGCTGTTTTTT. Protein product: CASSQLLAGGTGELFF.

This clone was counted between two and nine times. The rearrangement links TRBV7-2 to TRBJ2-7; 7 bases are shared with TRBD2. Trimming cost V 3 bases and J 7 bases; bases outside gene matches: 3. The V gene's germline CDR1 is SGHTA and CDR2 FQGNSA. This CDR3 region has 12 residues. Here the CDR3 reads CASSFLSGEQYV. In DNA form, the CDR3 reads TGTGCCAGCAGCTTCCTTAGCGGGGAGCAGTACGTC.

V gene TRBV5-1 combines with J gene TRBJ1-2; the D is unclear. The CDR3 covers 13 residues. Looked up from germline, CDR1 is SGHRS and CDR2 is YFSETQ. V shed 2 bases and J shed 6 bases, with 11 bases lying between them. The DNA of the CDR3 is TGCGCCAGCAGCTTTTCGGTGCTGAATGGCTACACCTTC. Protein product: CASSFSVLNGYTF.

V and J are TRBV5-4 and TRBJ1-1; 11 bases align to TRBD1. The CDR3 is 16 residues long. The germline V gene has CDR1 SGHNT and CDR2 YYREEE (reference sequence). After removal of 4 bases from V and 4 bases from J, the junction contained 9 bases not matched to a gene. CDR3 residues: CASSPIGQGAFTEAFF. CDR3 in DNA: TGTGCCAGCAGCCCCATCGGACAGGGGGCTTTCACTGAAGCTTTCTTT. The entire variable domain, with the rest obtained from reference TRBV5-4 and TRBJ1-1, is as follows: ETGVTQSPTHLIKTRGQQVTLRCSSQSGHNTVSWYQQALGQGPQFIFQYYREEENGRGNFPPRFSGLQFPNYSSELNVNALELDDSALYLCASSPIGQGAFTEAFFGQGTRLTVV.